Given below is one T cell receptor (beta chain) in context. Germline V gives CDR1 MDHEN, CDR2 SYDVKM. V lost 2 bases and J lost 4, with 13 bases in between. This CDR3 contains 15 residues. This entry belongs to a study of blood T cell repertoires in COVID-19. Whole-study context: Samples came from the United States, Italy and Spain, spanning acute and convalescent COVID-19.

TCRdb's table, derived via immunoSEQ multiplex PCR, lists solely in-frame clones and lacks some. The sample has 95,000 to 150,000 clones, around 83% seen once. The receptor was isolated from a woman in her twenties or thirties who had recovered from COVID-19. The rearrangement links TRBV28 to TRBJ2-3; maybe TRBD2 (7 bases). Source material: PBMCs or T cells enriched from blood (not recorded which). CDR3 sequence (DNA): TGTGCCAGCAGTTTAGGAGGGGGAGGGCCAGATACGCAGTATTTT. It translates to CASSLGGGGPDTQYF.